A selection of T cell receptor beta chains follows, all from one sample in a study of identical twins. TCRdb redid the calling of the 5' RACE reads with MiXCR, one entry per CDR3 protein. The sample has 350,000 to 450,000 distinct CDR3 sequences, roughly 18% seen once. Sequenced: naive T cells sorted from blood. These receptors were collected from a man aged 45-60 years in good health. CDR3s include the opening cysteine and the closing phenylalanine or tryptophan. D genes are given only for firm matches. A row's size may be missing; if present it is once, few, many or a size class.

CDR3 length,clone size,V gene,D gene,J gene,CDR3 protein,CDR3 DNA
14,-,TRBV6-1,TRBD1,TRBJ2-3,CASSPTGFKDTQYF,TGTGCCAGCAGCCCGACAGGGTTTAAAGATACGCAGTATTTT
15,-,TRBV5-1,TRBD1,TRBJ1-1,CASSSTQGVVTEAFF,TGCGCCAGCAGCTCGACTCAGGGGGTAGTTACTGAAGCTTTCTTT
14,few,TRBV11-1,-,TRBJ2-7,CASSSDWGLGEQYF,TGTGCCAGCAGCTCCGATTGGGGCCTTGGGGAGCAGTACTTC
14,few,TRBV24-1,TRBD1,TRBJ2-2,CATGDREDTGELFF,TGTGCCACCGGGGACAGGGAAGATACCGGGGAGCTGTTTTTT
19,many,TRBV5-1,TRBD2,TRBJ2-3,CASSLDPGPIAGDTDTQYF,TGCGCCAGCAGCTTGGACCCAGGGCCTATAGCGGGAGACACAGATACGCAGTATTTT
13,-,TRBV4-2,TRBD1,TRBJ1-1,CASSQERRQGAFF,TGTGCCAGCAGCCAAGAGAGGCGACAGGGAGCTTTCTTT
14,-,TRBV18,TRBD1,TRBJ1-5,CASSPGTGDQPQHF,TGTGCCAGCTCACCCGGGACAGGGGATCAGCCCCAGCATTTT
16,many,TRBV7-2,-,TRBJ1-6,CASSSRTSFYNSPLHF,TGTGCCAGCAGCTCCCGGACGTCCTTCTATAATTCACCCCTCCACTTT
15,-,TRBV2,-,TRBJ2-5,CASRRETLGPETQYF,TGTGCCAGCAGAAGGGAGACCCTAGGGCCAGAGACCCAGTACTTC
18,many,TRBV15,-,TRBJ2-2,CATSRPKGVFSNTGELFF,TGTGCCACCAGCAGACCCAAGGGGGTCTTTTCGAACACCGGGGAGCTGTTTTTT
14,few,TRBV5-4,-,TRBJ2-3,CASSFRWRVDTQYF,TGTGCCAGCAGCTTTCGCTGGAGGGTGGATACGCAGTATTTT
15,many,TRBV20-1,-,TRBJ2-2,CSASPLVSSTGELFF,TGCAGTGCTAGCCCCCTTGTGAGTTCGACCGGGGAGCTGTTTTTT
14,few,TRBV30,-,TRBJ2-7,CAWSARTWASEQYF,TGTGCCTGGAGCGCCCGAACTTGGGCGAGCGAGCAGTACTTC
12,few,TRBV7-6,-,TRBJ2-1,CASSLMGDEQFF,TGTGCCAGCAGCTTAATGGGGGATGAGCAGTTCTTC
15,-,TRBV3-1,-,TRBJ2-7,CASSHRDRGNYEQYF,TGTGCCAGCAGCCACAGGGATCGCGGGAACTACGAGCAGTACTTC
14,many,TRBV20-1,-,TRBJ1-5,CSARGTGYGQPQHF,TGCAGTGCTAGAGGTACAGGGTACGGTCAGCCCCAGCATTTT
15,few,TRBV20-1,-,TRBJ2-2,CSARTARRAAGELFF,TGCAGTGCTAGAACCGCCCGGAGAGCGGCCGGGGAGCTGTTTTTT
14,few,TRBV9,TRBD2,TRBJ2-5,CASSVLAGEETQYF,TGTGCCAGCAGCGTTTTAGCGGGGGAAGAGACCCAGTACTTC
15,few,TRBV20-1,TRBD2,TRBJ2-7,CSARDYLRFPYEQYF,TGCAGTGCTCGGGACTACCTCCGATTTCCATACGAGCAGTACTTC
12,few,TRBV28,-,TRBJ2-6,CASRTGANVLTF,TGTGCCAGCAGGACCGGGGCCAACGTCCTGACTTTC
14,-,TRBV4-3,TRBD2,TRBJ2-1,CASSQGLAGYEQFF,TGCGCCAGCAGCCAGGGACTAGCGGGATATGAGCAGTTCTTC
15,few,TRBV29-1,TRBD2,TRBJ2-1,CSVGYIGLAGDEQFF,TGCAGCGTTGGTTACATCGGACTAGCGGGTGATGAGCAGTTCTTC
15,-,TRBV6-2/TRBV6-3,TRBD1,TRBJ2-1,CASSYGTGLYNEQFF,TGTGCCAGCAGTTACGGGACAGGGTTATACAATGAGCAGTTCTTC
17,few,TRBV15,TRBD2,TRBJ2-1,CATSRDLPAGMVYEQFF,TGTGCCACCAGCAGAGACCTTCCAGCGGGAATGGTCTATGAGCAGTTCTTC
14,few,TRBV7-9,-,TRBJ2-1,CASSLGQGSNEQFF,TGTGCCAGCAGCTTAGGCCAGGGCAGTAATGAGCAGTTCTTC
14,-,TRBV12-3/TRBV12-4,-,TRBJ2-2,CASSLADLTGELFF,TGTGCCAGCAGTTTGGCGGACCTCACCGGGGAGCTGTTTTTT
14,-,TRBV30,-,TRBJ2-2,CAWSRSTNTGELFF,TGTGCCTGGAGCCGATCTACGAACACCGGGGAGCTGTTTTTT
13,-,TRBV4-1,-,TRBJ2-7,CASSSLQGTRQYF,TGCGCCAGCAGCTCCCTACAGGGGACTCGGCAGTACTTC
18,-,TRBV24-1,-,TRBJ2-1,CATSDPPGGGTSYNEQFF,TGTGCCACCAGTGACCCCCCGGGGGGCGGGACTTCCTACAATGAGCAGTTCTTC
17,-,TRBV28,-,TRBJ2-6,CASSLWGATSGANVLTF,TGTGCCAGCAGTTTGTGGGGCGCAACCTCTGGGGCCAACGTCCTGACTTTC
11,many,TRBV27,-,TRBJ2-1,CASGFGNEQFF,TGTGCCAGCGGTTTCGGCAATGAGCAGTTCTTC
15,-,TRBV7-2,TRBD2,TRBJ2-5,CASSLLAGPLETQYF,TGTGCCAGCAGCTTGCTAGCGGGGCCCCTGGAGACCCAGTACTTC
12,-,TRBV7-2,-,TRBJ2-7,CASSPKSGEQYF,TGTGCCAGCAGCCCTAAGTCGGGAGAGCAGTACTTC
13,many,TRBV10-3,-,TRBJ2-7,CAISDKRYDEQYF,TGTGCCATCAGTGACAAGAGATACGACGAGCAGTACTTC
13,-,TRBV12-3/TRBV12-4,-,TRBJ2-1,CASSLGVSDEQFF,TGTGCCAGCAGTTTAGGGGTTAGCGATGAGCAGTTCTTC
14,-,TRBV5-1,-,TRBJ2-7,CASSPDGQSYEQYF,TGCGCCAGCAGCCCTGACGGGCAGTCCTACGAGCAGTACTTC
15,-,TRBV20-1,TRBD2,TRBJ2-5,CSATKAGGVGETQYF,TGCAGTGCTACAAAAGCGGGGGGTGTAGGAGAGACCCAGTACTTC
12,-,TRBV12-3/TRBV12-4,-,TRBJ1-2,CASTRGFGGYTF,TGTGCCAGCACACGGGGGTTTGGTGGCTACACCTTC
15,-,TRBV6-5,-,TRBJ1-6,CASSYSRQGSSPLHF,TGTGCCAGCAGTTACTCTCGGCAGGGGAGTTCACCCCTCCACTTT
13,-,TRBV9,-,TRBJ2-3,CASSEEGVDTQYF,TGTGCCAGCAGCGAAGAGGGCGTAGATACGCAGTATTTT
15,-,TRBV7-2,TRBD2,TRBJ2-7,CASSTGTSGTYEQYF,TGTGCCAGCAGCACGGGGACTAGCGGCACCTACGAGCAGTACTTC
12,-,TRBV30,-,TRBJ2-5,CAWTSARETQYF,TGTGCCTGGACTAGCGCACGAGAGACCCAGTACTTC
15,few,TRBV5-1,TRBD2,TRBJ2-1,CASSLLSSGGDEQFF,TGCGCCAGCAGCTTATTGTCTAGCGGGGGGGATGAGCAGTTCTTC
14,-,TRBV5-1,-,TRBJ1-1,CASSLNRANTEAFF,TGCGCCAGCAGCTTGAACAGGGCGAACACTGAAGCTTTCTTT
13,few,TRBV20-1,TRBD2,TRBJ2-7,CSAERTSLYEQYF,TGCAGTGCTGAAAGGACTAGCTTGTACGAGCAGTACTTC
15,-,TRBV6-2/TRBV6-3,TRBD2,TRBJ2-1,CASSRGLALYNEQFF,TGTGCCAGCAGTCGGGGACTAGCCCTCTACAATGAGCAGTTCTTC
13,few,TRBV7-2,-,TRBJ1-1,CASRFILNTEAFF,TGTGCCAGCAGGTTTATCCTGAACACTGAAGCTTTCTTT
18,-,TRBV5-6,-,TRBJ2-1,CASSLVPGGPEEGNEQFF,TGTGCCAGCAGCTTGGTACCCGGGGGGCCCGAAGAAGGGAATGAGCAGTTCTTC
16,many,TRBV4-3,-,TRBJ2-7,CASSQDFLGDSYEQYF,TGCGCCAGCAGCCAAGATTTCCTAGGGGACTCCTACGAGCAGTACTTC